Shown below are 14 T cell receptor beta chains from a single sample sequenced in a study of cytomegalovirus exposure and HLA in healthy donors. Produced via immunoSEQ multiplex PCR; TCRdb's table is partial and in-frame only. Seen here are around 300,000 clones, about nine tenths observed once, and the top ten hold 0.95% to 1.5%. The sequencing input was PBMCs. These receptors came from a woman in her thirties in good health and CMV-seropositive.

This clone was picked up a small number of times. The gene calls are TRBV29-1 and TRBJ1-2, with D uncertain. Germline V gene lookup returns CDR1 SQVTM and CDR2 ANQGSEA. Trimming took 4 bases from V and 7 from J, leaving 4 bases between them. The CDR3 consists of 9 residues. The CDR3 is CSVVPGYTF. The CDR3 DNA is TGCAGCGTTGTCCCTGGCTACACCTTC.

This CDR3 reads CASARGVNTEAFF. In DNA form, the CDR3 reads TGTGCCAGCGCTAGGGGCGTAAACACTGAAGCTTTCTTT. The rearrangement uses TRBV6-5 and TRBJ1-1, with a tentative D call TRBD1 (5 bases). CDR3 length equals 13 residues. The germline V and J ends were trimmed by 8 bases and 2 bases, with 12 bases remaining between them. Germline-derived CDR1 and CDR2 are MNHEY and SVGAGI.

The rearrangement links TRBV11-1 to TRBJ2-2; 7 positions agree with TRBD2. This CDR3 is 13 amino acids long. Germline values: CDR1 SGHAT, CDR2 FQDESV (reference sequence). The CDR3 DNA sequence: TGTGCTAGCGGGCAGGCGAACACCGGGGAGCTGTTTTTT. Its protein product is CASGQANTGELFF. The variable domain in full, with the rest retrieved from reference TRBV11-1 and TRBJ2-2, is EAEVAQSPRYKITEKSQAVAFWCDPISGHATLYWYRQILGQGPELLVQFQDESVVDDSQLPKDRFSAERLKGVDSTLKIQPAELGDSAMYLCASGQANTGELFFGEGSRLTVL.

The gene calls are TRBV27 and TRBJ2-3, with 10 nucleotides matching TRBD2. Germline lookup yields CDR1 MNHEY and CDR2 SMNVEV (reference sequence). The CDR3 sequence is 18 residues long. In nucleotides, the CDR3 is TGTGCTACAAAGGTCTCGGCCTGGGCTAGCGGGAGAACAGATACGCAGTATTTT. This encodes CATKVSAWASGRTDTQYF.

V and J are TRBV29-1 and TRBJ2-5; TRBD2 agrees at 8 bases. The ends lost 8 bases at V and 4 bases at J; junction bases unmatched: 12. CDR1 is SQVTM and CDR2 is ANQGSEA in the germline V gene. The CDR3 contains 14 residues. CDR3 loop: CSLGLRGAPETQYF. The CDR3 DNA reads TGCAGCCTGGGGTTGCGGGGGGCCCCAGAGACCCAGTACTTC.

The J gene is TRBJ2-7, the V gene TRBV27; a weak D match, TRBD1 (5 bases). The CDR3 length is 13 residues. Trimming stripped 3 bases from V and 7 bases from J, with 13 bases between. Germline lookup yields CDR1 MNHEY and CDR2 SMNVEV (reference sequence). DNA for the CDR3: TGTGCCAGCAGTTTCCTGACAGAGCGAGAGCAGTACTTC. The encoded protein is CASSFLTEREQYF.

The sample holds one count of this clone. This chain connects TRBV29-1 to TRBJ1-2, with D maybe TRBD1 (5 bases). Germline V lookup: CDR1 SQVTM, CDR2 ANQGSEA. The CDR3 sequence is 13 residues long. Trimming left V 6 bases short and J 4 bases short, with 15 bases between. The CDR3 spells CSVETTEIYGYTF. The CDR3 bases are TGCAGCGTGGAAACGACAGAGATCTATGGCTACACCTTC.

The rearrangement joins TRBV19 to TRBJ1-4; D gene ambiguous. Per germline, CDR1 LNHDA and CDR2 SQIVND (reference sequence). This CDR3 has 18 amino acids. Trimming left V 4 bases short and J 0 bases short, with 18 bases between. CDR3 bases: TGTGCCAGTAGTAGTGAAGGGATACAGAGTTCAACTAATGAAAAACTGTTTTTT. Its protein is CASSSEGIQSSTNEKLFF.

This chain uses TRBV13 with TRBJ1-1, with D hard to call. Germline lookup yields CDR1 PRHDT and CDR2 FYEKMQ (reference sequence). Trimming removed 4 bases from V and 5 bases from J, with 14 bases in between. The CDR3 covers 14 residues. CDR3 loop: CASSSRRVRTEAFF. The CDR3 nucleotides are TGTGCCAGCAGCTCCCGAAGGGTTAGGACTGAAGCTTTCTTT.

The genes are TRBV28 and TRBJ2-2; 7 bases are shared with TRBD1. There are 17 residues in the CDR3. After removal of 3 bases from V and 4 bases from J, the junction contained 11 bases not matched to a gene. The germline V gene has CDR1 MDHEN and CDR2 SYDVKM. The CDR3 sequence: CASSFKVTGFVTGELFF. The DNA for the CDR3 is TGTGCCAGCAGTTTTAAGGTGACAGGGTTTGTCACCGGGGAGCTGTTTTTT.

In this sample, this clone turned up a few times. The chain employs TRBV9 and TRBJ2-3, with 7 bases that match TRBD1. J gave up 5 bases and V 3 bases, and 0 bases lay outside the gene matches. Germline-derived CDR1 and CDR2 are SGDLS and YYNGEE. The CDR3 covers 12 residues. This CDR3 is CASSAGGDTQYF. CDR3 nucleotides: TGTGCCAGCAGCGCAGGGGGAGATACGCAGTATTTT.

This clone was picked up one time. CDR3 amino acids: CSGDNEQFF. The DNA of the CDR3 is TGCAGCGGGGACAATGAGCAGTTCTTC. The chain is built from TRBV29-1 and TRBJ2-1; no firm D call. There are 9 residues in the CDR3. Deletions cut 7 bases from V and 5 bases from J, with 3 bases between. Germline values: CDR1 SQVTM, CDR2 ANQGSEA.

The CDR3 region has the DNA TGTGCCAGCAGCCTCGGGACAGTAGAGACCCAGTACTTC. Its translation: CASSLGTVETQYF. The chain carries TRBV27 and TRBJ2-5; 7 nucleotides match TRBD1. Germline CDR1 is MNHEY and CDR2 is SMNVEV (reference sequence). CDR3 length: 13 amino acids. The junction had 5 bases not matched to a gene; V was cut back by 6 bases and J by 4 bases.

The rearrangement joins TRBV28 to TRBJ1-6, with a weak D call TRBD1 (5 bases). CDR1 is MDHEN and CDR2 is SYDVKM in the germline V gene. The CDR3 contains 13 residues. The CDR3 reads CAIRQSYNSPLHF. DNA of the CDR3: TGTGCGATACGACAGTCCTATAATTCACCCCTCCACTTT.